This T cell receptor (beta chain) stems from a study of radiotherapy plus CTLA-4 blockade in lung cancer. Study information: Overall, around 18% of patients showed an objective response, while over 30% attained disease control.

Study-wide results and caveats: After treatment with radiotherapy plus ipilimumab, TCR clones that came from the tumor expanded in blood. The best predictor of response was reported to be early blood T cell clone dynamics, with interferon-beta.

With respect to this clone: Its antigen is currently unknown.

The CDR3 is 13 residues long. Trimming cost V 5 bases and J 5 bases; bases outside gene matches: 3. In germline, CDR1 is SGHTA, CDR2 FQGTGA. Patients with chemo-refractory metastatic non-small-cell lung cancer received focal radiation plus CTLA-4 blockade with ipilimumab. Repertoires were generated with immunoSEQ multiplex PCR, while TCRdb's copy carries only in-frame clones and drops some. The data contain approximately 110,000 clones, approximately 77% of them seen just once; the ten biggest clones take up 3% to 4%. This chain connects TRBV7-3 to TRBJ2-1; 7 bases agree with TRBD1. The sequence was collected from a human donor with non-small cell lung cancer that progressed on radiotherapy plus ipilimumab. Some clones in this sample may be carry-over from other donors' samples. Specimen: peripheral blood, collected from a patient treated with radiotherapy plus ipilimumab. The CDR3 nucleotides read TGTGCCAGCAGCGTTACAGGGGACAATGAGCAGTTCTTC. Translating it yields CASSVTGDNEQFF.